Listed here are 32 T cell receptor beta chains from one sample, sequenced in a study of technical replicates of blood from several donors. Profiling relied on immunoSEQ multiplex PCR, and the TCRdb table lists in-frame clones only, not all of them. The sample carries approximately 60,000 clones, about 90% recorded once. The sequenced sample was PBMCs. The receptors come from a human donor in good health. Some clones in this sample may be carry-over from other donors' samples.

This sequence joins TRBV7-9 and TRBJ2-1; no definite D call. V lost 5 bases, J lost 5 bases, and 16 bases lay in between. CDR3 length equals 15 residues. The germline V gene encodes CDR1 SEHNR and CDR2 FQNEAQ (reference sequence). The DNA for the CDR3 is TGTGCCAGCAGCCCAACGGTCGGGTGGGACAATGAGCAGTTCTTC. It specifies CASSPTVGWDNEQFF. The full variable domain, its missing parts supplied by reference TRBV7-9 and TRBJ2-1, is DTGVSQNPRHKITKRGQNVTFRCDPISEHNRLYWYRQTLGQGPEFLTYFQNEAQLEKSRLLSDRFSAERPKGSFSTLEIQRTEQGDSAMYLCASSPTVGWDNEQFFGPGTRLTVL.

The CDR3: CASSQTGISGNTIYF. CDR3 DNA: TGTGCCAGCAGTCAAACAGGCATCTCTGGAAACACCATATATTTT. The chain has TRBV6-5 and TRBJ1-3; D may be TRBD1 (5 bases). The CDR3 is 15 amino acids. The ends were cut back, 5 bases at V and 0 bases at J, with 11 bases in the middle. Per germline, CDR1 MNHEY and CDR2 SVGAGI.

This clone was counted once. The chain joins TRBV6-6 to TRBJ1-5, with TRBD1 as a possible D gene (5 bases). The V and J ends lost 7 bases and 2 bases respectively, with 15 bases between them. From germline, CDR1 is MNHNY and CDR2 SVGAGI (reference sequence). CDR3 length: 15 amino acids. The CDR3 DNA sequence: TGTGCCAGCACCTACGGGGGATTAGGCAATCAGCCCCAGCATTTT. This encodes CASTYGGLGNQPQHF.

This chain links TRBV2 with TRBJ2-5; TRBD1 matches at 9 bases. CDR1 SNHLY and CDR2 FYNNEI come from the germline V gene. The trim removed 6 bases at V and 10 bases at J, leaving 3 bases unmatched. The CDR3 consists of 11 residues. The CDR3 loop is CASRRTGDQYF. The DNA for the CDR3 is TGTGCCAGCAGGCGGACAGGGGACCAGTACTTC.

In nucleotides, the CDR3 is TGTGCCAGCAGTGAACCGGGACAGGGAAACTGGGAGCTGTTTTTT. It encodes CASSEPGQGNWELFF. The chain recombines TRBV6-1 with TRBJ2-2; 9 bases map to TRBD1. Per the germline V gene, CDR1 is MNHNS and CDR2 is SASEGT. This CDR3 is 15 amino acids long. The trim removed 2 bases at V and 9 bases at J, leaving 7 bases unmatched.

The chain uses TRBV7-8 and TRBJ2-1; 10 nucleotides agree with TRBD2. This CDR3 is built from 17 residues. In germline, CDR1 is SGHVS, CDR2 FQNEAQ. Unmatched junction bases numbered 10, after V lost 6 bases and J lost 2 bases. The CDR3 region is CASSEYEGLAPYNEQFF. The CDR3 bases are TGTGCCAGCAGTGAATACGAGGGACTAGCGCCCTACAATGAGCAGTTCTTC.

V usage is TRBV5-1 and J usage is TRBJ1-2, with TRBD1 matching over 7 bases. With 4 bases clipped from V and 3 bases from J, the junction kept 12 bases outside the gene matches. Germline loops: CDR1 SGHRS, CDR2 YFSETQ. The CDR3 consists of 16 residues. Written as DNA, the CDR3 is TGCGCCAGCAGCCAAGACGGACAGGAAATATACTATGGCTACACCTTC. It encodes CASSQDGQEIYYGYTF. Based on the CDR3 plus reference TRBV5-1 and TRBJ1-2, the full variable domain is KAGVTQTPRYLIKTRGQQVTLSCSPISGHRSVSWYQQTPGQGLQFLFEYFSETQRNKGNFPGRFSGRQFSNSRSEMNVSTLELGDSALYLCASSQDGQEIYYGYTFGSGTRLTVV.

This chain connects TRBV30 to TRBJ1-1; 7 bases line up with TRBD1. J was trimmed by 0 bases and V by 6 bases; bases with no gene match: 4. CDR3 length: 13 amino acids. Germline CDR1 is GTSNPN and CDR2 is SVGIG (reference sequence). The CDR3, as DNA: TGTGCCTGCCCCGGGACAGTGAACACTGAAGCTTTCTTT. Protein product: CACPGTVNTEAFF.

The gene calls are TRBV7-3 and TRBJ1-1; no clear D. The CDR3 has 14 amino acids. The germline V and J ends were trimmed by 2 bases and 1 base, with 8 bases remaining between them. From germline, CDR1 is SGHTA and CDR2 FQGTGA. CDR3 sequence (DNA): TGTGCCAGCAGCTTAGGGCGCAGGAACACTGAAGCTTTCTTT. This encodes CASSLGRRNTEAFF.

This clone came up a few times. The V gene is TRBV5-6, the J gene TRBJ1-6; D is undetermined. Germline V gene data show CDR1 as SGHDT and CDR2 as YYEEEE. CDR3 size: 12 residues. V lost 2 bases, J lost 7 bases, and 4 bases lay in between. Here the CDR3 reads CASSLQNSPLHF. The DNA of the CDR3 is TGTGCCAGCAGCTTACAAAATTCACCCCTCCACTTT.

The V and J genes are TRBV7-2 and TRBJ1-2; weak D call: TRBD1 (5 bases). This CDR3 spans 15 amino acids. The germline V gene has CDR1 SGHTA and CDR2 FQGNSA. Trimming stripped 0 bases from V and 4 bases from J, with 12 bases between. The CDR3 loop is CASSLASGIGYGYTF. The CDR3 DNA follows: TGTGCCAGCAGCTTAGCCTCAGGGATCGGCTATGGCTACACCTTC. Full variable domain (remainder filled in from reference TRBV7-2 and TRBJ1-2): GAGVSQSPSNKVTEKGKDVELRCDPISGHTALYWYRQSLGQGLEFLIYFQGNSAPDKSGLPSDRFSAERTGGSVSTLTIQRTQQEDSAVYLCASSLASGIGYGYTFGSGTRLTVV.

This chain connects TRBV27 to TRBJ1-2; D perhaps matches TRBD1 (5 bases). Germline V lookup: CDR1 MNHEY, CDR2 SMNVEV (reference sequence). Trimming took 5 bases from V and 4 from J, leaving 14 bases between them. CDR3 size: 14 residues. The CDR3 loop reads CASSIIPGLYGYTF. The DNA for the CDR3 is TGTGCCAGCAGTATTATACCGGGACTCTATGGCTACACCTTC.

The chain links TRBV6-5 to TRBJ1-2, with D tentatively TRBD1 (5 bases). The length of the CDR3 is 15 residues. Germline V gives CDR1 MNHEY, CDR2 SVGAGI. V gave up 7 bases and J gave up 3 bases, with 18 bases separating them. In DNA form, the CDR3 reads TGTGCCAGCACCCACGGGGGGGGAGTGGACTATGGCTACACCTTC. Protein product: CASTHGGGVDYGYTF.

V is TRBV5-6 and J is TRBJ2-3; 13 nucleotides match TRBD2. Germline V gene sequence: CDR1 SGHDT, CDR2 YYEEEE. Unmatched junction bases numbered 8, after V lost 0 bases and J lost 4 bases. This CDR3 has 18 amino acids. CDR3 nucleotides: TGTGCCAGCAGCTTGGTGGGACTAGCGGGATGGGGCGCAGATACGCAGTATTTT. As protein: CASSLVGLAGWGADTQYF.

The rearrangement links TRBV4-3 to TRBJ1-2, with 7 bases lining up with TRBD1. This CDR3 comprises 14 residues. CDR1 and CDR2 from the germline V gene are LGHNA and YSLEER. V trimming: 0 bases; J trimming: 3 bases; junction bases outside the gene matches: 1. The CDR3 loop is CASSQDRGYYGYTF. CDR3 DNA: TGCGCCAGCAGCCAAGACAGGGGGTACTATGGCTACACCTTC.

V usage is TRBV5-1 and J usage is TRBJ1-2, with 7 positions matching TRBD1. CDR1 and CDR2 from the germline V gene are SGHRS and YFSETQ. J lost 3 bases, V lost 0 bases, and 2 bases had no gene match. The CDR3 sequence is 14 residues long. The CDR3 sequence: CASSLETGYYGYTF. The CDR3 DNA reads TGCGCCAGCAGCTTGGAGACAGGGTACTATGGCTACACCTTC. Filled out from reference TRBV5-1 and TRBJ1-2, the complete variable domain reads KAGVTQTPRYLIKTRGQQVTLSCSPISGHRSVSWYQQTPGQGLQFLFEYFSETQRNKGNFPGRFSGRQFSNSRSEMNVSTLELGDSALYLCASSLETGYYGYTFGSGTRLTVV.

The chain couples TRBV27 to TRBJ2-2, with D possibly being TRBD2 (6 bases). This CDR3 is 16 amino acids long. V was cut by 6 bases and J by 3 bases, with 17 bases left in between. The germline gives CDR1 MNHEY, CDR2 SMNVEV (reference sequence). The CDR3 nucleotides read TGTGCCAGCAGCCCCGGGGGTAGGGTGGACACCGGGGAGCTGTTTTTT. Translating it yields CASSPGGRVDTGELFF.

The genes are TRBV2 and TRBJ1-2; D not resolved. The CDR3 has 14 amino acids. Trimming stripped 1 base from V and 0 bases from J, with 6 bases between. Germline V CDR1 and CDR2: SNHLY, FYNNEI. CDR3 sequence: CASSEVTTNYGYTF. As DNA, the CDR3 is TGTGCCAGCAGTGAAGTAACTACTAACTATGGCTACACCTTC.

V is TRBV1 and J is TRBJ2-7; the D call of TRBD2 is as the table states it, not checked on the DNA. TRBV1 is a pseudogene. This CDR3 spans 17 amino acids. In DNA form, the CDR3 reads TGCACCAGCAGCGATTCGGCTCTAGCGGGAGAGGGTTACGAGCAGTACTTC. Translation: CTSSDSALAGEGYEQYF.

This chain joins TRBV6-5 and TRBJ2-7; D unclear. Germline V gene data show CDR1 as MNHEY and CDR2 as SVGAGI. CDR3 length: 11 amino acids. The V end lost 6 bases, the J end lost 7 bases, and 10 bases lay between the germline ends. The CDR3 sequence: CASRNSREQYF. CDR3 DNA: TGTGCCAGCAGAAATTCACGGGAGCAGTACTTC.

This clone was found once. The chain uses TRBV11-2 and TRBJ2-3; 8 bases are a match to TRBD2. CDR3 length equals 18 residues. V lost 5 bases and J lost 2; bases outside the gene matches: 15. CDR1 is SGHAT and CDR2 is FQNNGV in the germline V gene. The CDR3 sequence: CASSLRSGGPQLTDTQYF. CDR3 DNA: TGTGCCAGCAGCCTGCGCAGCGGGGGCCCGCAACTCACAGATACGCAGTATTTT. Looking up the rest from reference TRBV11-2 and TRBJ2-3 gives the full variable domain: EAGVAQSPRYKIIEKRQSVAFWCNPISGHATLYWYQQILGQGPKLLIQFQNNGVVDDSQLPKDRFSAERLKGVDSTLKIQPAKLEDSAVYLCASSLRSGGPQLTDTQYFGPGTRLTVL.

The CDR3 loop reads CASSRGQGSVNEKLFF. CDR3 DNA sequence: TGTGCCAGCAGTAGGGGACAGGGTTCCGTGAATGAAAAACTGTTTTTT. The chain employs TRBV2 and TRBJ1-4; 9 bases map to TRBD1. V gave up 5 bases and J gave up 5 bases; unmatched junction bases: 9. Germline V CDR1 and CDR2: SNHLY, FYNNEI. CDR3 length: 16 residues.

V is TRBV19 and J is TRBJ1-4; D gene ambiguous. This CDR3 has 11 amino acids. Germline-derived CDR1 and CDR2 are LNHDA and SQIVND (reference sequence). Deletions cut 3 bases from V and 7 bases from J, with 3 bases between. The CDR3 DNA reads TGTGCCAGTAGTATGCGTGAAAAACTGTTTTTT. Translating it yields CASSMREKLFF.

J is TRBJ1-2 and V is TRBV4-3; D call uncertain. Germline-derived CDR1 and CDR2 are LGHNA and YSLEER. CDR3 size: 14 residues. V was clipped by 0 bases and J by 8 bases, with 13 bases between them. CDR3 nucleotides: TGCGCCAGCAGCCAAGATCATTCCTTCCGGGGCTACACCTTC. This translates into CASSQDHSFRGYTF.

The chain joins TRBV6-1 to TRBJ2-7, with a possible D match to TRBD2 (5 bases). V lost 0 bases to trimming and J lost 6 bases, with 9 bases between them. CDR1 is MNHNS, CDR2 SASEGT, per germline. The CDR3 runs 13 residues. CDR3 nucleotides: TGTGCCAGCAGTGAAGCTTTAACTAGCGAGCAGTACTTC. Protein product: CASSEALTSEQYF.

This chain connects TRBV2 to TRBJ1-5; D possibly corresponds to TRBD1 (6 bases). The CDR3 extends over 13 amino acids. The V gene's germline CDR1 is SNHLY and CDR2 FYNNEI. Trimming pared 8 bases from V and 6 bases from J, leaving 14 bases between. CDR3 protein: CASSQGSGQPQHF. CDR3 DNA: TGTGCCAGCTCACAGGGATCGGGTCAGCCCCAGCATTTT.

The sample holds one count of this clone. The CDR3 spells CASSFQGQAYEQYF. DNA of the CDR3: TGTGCCAGCAGCTTCCAGGGACAGGCCTACGAGCAGTACTTC. The chain uses TRBV7-9 and TRBJ2-7; 8 bases agree with TRBD1. The V and J ends lost 3 bases and 2 bases, in that order; junction bases with no gene match: 3. Germline CDR1 reads SEHNR; CDR2 reads FQNEAQ (reference sequence). CDR3 size: 14 residues. Drawing the rest from reference TRBV7-9 and TRBJ2-7, the complete variable domain is DTGVSQNPRHKITKRGQNVTFRCDPISEHNRLYWYRQTLGQGPEFLTYFQNEAQLEKSRLLSDRFSAERPKGSFSTLEIQRTEQGDSAMYLCASSFQGQAYEQYFGPGTRLTVT.

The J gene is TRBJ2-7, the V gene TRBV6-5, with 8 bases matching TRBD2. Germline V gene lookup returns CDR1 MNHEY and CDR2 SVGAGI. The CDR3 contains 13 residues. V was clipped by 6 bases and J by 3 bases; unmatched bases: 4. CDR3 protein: CASRTSGVYEQYF. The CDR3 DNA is TGTGCCAGCAGAACTAGCGGAGTCTACGAGCAGTACTTC.

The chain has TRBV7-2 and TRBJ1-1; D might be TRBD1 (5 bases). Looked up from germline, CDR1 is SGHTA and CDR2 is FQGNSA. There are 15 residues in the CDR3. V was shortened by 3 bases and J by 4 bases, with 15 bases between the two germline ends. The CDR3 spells CASSFSGNIGTEAFF. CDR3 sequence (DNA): TGTGCCAGCAGCTTCTCAGGGAATATAGGCACTGAAGCTTTCTTT.

The CDR3 DNA is TGCGCCAGCAGCCGGACGGGACAAGAAGGCAATCAGCCCCAGCATTTT. This gives the protein CASSRTGQEGNQPQHF. This chain uses TRBV4-1 with TRBJ1-5; a possible D gene is TRBD1 (6 bases). V lost 4 bases and J 2 bases, leaving 15 bases between the germline ends. The CDR3 is 16 amino acids. Germline lookup yields CDR1 MGHRA and CDR2 YSYEKL.

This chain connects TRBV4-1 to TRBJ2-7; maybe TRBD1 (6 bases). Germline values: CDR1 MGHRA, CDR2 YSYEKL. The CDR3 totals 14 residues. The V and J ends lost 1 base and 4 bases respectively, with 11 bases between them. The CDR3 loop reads CASSQGGGQYEQYF. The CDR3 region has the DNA TGCGCCAGCAGCCAAGGAGGCGGACAGTACGAGCAGTACTTC.

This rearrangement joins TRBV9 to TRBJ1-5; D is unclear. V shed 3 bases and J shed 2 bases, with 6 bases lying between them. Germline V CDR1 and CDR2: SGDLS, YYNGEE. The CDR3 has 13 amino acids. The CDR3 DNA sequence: TGTGCCAGCAGCGGGGAGGGCAATCAGCCCCAGCATTTT. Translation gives CASSGEGNQPQHF.